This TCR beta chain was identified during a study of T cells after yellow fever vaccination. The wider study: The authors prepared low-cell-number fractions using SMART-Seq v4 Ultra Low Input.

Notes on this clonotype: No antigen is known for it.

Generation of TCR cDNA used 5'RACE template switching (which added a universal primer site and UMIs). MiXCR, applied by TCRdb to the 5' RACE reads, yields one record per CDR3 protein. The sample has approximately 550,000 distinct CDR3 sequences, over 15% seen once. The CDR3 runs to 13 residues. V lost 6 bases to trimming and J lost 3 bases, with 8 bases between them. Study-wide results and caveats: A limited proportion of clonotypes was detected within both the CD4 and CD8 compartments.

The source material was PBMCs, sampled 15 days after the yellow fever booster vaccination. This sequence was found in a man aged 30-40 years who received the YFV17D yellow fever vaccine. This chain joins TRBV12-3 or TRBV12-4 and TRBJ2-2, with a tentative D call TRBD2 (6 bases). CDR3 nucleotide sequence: TGTGCCAGCAGATGGGGGGACACCGGGGAGCTGTTTTTT. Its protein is CASRWGDTGELFF.